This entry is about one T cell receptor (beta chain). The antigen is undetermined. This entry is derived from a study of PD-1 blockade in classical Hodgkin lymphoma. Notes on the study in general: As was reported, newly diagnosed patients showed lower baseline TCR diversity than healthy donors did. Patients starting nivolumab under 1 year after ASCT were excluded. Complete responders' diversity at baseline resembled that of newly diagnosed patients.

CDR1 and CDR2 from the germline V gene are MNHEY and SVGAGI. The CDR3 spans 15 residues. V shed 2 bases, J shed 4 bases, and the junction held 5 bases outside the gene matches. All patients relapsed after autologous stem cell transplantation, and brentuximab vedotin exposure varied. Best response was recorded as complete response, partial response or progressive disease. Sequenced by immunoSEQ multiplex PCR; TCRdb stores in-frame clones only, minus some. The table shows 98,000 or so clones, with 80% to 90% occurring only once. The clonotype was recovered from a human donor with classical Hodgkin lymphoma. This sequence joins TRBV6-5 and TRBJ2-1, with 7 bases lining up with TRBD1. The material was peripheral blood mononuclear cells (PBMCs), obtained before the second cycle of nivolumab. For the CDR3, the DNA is TGTGCCAGCAGTTACCTGACAGGGCCTTACAATGAGCAGTTCTTC. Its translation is CASSYLTGPYNEQFF.